A selection of T cell receptor beta chains follows, all from one sample in a study of human T cells and chemical hapten exposure. MiXCR, run by TCRdb on the RACE reads, gives a single entry per CDR3 protein. The profile shows fewer than 500,000 distinct CDR3 sequences, 4.8% of them singletons. The source was whole blood, collected in connection with sensitization to the hapten diphenylcyclopropenone (DPC). These receptors came from a woman between 50 and 59 years old with alopecia areata. Some clones in this sample may be carry-over from other donors' samples. Both conserved end residues are part of each CDR3. Fields, in order: V gene, J gene, CDR3 length, D gene, clone size, CDR3 protein, CDR3 DNA. D genes are given only for firm matches. The size of a clone is reported for some rows only, either as once, few or many, or as a class for expanded clones.

v_gene: TRBV28
j_gene: TRBJ2-3
len: 16
d_gene: NA
abundance: few
CDR3aa: CASSSRRGPSTDTQYF
CDR3nt: TGTGCCAGCAGCTCCCGGAGGGGCCCAAGCACAGATACGCAGTATTTT

v_gene: TRBV7-2
j_gene: TRBJ2-1
len: 12
d_gene: TRBD1
abundance: few
CDR3aa: CASSLNGQGQFF
CDR3nt: TGTGCCAGCAGCTTAAATGGACAGGGGCAGTTCTTC

v_gene: TRBV20-1
j_gene: TRBJ2-3
len: 16
d_gene: TRBD2
abundance: few
CDR3aa: CSARDPASGRTDTQYF
CDR3nt: TGCAGTGCTAGAGATCCTGCTAGCGGGAGAACAGATACGCAGTATTTT

v_gene: TRBV20-1
j_gene: TRBJ2-3
len: 15
d_gene: NA
abundance: many
CDR3aa: CSANVDIGRTDTQYF
CDR3nt: TGCAGTGCAAACGTCGACATAGGGCGCACAGATACGCAGTATTTT

v_gene: TRBV2
j_gene: TRBJ2-2
len: 14
d_gene: NA
abundance: few
CDR3aa: CASSLRLGAGELFF
CDR3nt: TGTGCCAGCAGCCTCCGTCTAGGTGCCGGGGAGCTGTTTTTT

v_gene: TRBV30
j_gene: TRBJ2-3
len: 15
d_gene: TRBD2
abundance: NA
CDR3aa: CAWSVGTSGTDTQYF
CDR3nt: TGTGCCTGGAGTGTAGGTACTAGCGGCACAGATACGCAGTATTTT

v_gene: TRBV6-6
j_gene: TRBJ2-2
len: 15
d_gene: TRBD2
abundance: few
CDR3aa: CASSYRTSRTGELFF
CDR3nt: TGTGCCAGCAGTTACAGGACTAGCCGTACCGGGGAGCTGTTTTTT

v_gene: TRBV5-4
j_gene: TRBJ1-2
len: 15
d_gene: NA
abundance: NA
CDR3aa: CASSTNRFTNYGYTF
CDR3nt: TGTGCCAGCAGCACGAACAGGTTTACTAACTATGGCTACACCTTC

v_gene: TRBV10-3
j_gene: TRBJ2-7
len: 12
d_gene: NA
abundance: many
CDR3aa: CAISESAYEQYF
CDR3nt: TGTGCCATCAGTGAGTCAGCCTACGAGCAGTACTTC

v_gene: TRBV12-3/TRBV12-4
j_gene: TRBJ1-1
len: 15
d_gene: NA
abundance: many
CDR3aa: CASSNPPGLNTEAFF
CDR3nt: TGTGCCAGCAGCAACCCCCCGGGGCTGAACACTGAAGCTTTCTTT

v_gene: TRBV2
j_gene: TRBJ1-1
len: 14
d_gene: NA
abundance: many
CDR3aa: CASSLRLLNTEAFF
CDR3nt: TGTGCCAGCAGTTTGCGACTGCTAAACACTGAAGCTTTCTTT

v_gene: TRBV20-1
j_gene: TRBJ1-2
len: 11
d_gene: NA
abundance: many
CDR3aa: CSAETRDGYTF
CDR3nt: TGCAGTGCTGAGACTCGAGATGGCTACACCTTC

v_gene: TRBV7-6
j_gene: TRBJ2-7
len: 15
d_gene: TRBD2
abundance: many
CDR3aa: CASSLRLASSYEQYF
CDR3nt: TGTGCCAGCAGCTTACGACTAGCATCATCCTACGAGCAGTACTTC

v_gene: TRBV5-1
j_gene: TRBJ1-3
len: 15
d_gene: NA
abundance: many
CDR3aa: CASSYDGASGNTIYF
CDR3nt: TGCGCCAGCAGCTACGACGGAGCCTCTGGAAACACCATATATTTT

v_gene: TRBV7-9
j_gene: TRBJ2-1
len: 12
d_gene: NA
abundance: many
CDR3aa: CASSLQGHEQFF
CDR3nt: TGTGCCAGCAGCTTACAAGGGCATGAGCAGTTCTTC

v_gene: TRBV11-2
j_gene: TRBJ2-3
len: 12
d_gene: TRBD2
abundance: many
CDR3aa: CASGGGTDTQYF
CDR3nt: TGTGCCAGCGGGGGGGGCACAGATACGCAGTATTTT

v_gene: TRBV9
j_gene: TRBJ2-6
len: 19
d_gene: NA
abundance: few
CDR3aa: CASSVEPGTRFSGANVLTF
CDR3nt: TGTGCCAGCAGCGTAGAGCCCGGGACAAGGTTTAGTGGGGCCAACGTCCTGACTTTC

v_gene: TRBV28
j_gene: TRBJ2-3
len: 14
d_gene: NA
abundance: NA
CDR3aa: CASSLGKNTDTQYF
CDR3nt: TGTGCCAGCAGTTTAGGCAAGAACACAGATACGCAGTATTTT

v_gene: TRBV28
j_gene: TRBJ1-5
len: 15
d_gene: NA
abundance: many
CDR3aa: CASSTTGRGNQPQHF
CDR3nt: TGTGCCAGCAGCACTACGGGGAGGGGCAATCAGCCCCAGCATTTT

v_gene: TRBV27
j_gene: TRBJ1-1
len: 14
d_gene: NA
abundance: NA
CDR3aa: CASSSIGGLAEAFF
CDR3nt: TGTGCCAGCAGTTCCATCGGAGGGTTGGCGGAGGCTTTCTTT

v_gene: TRBV20-1
j_gene: TRBJ1-4
len: 14
d_gene: NA
abundance: few
CDR3aa: CSASPRGSSEKLFF
CDR3nt: TGCAGTGCTAGCCCCCGGGGCTCTTCGGAAAAACTGTTTTTT

v_gene: TRBV5-1
j_gene: TRBJ2-7
len: 15
d_gene: NA
abundance: few
CDR3aa: CASSLVRGGKYEQYF
CDR3nt: TGCGCCAGCAGCTTGGTCAGGGGTGGTAAGTACGAGCAGTACTTC

v_gene: TRBV7-9
j_gene: TRBJ2-3
len: 12
d_gene: NA
abundance: many
CDR3aa: CASRGLADTQYF
CDR3nt: TGTGCCAGCCGGGGCTTGGCAGATACGCAGTATTTT

v_gene: TRBV7-2
j_gene: TRBJ2-7
len: 13
d_gene: NA
abundance: many
CDR3aa: CASSQWDLYEQYF
CDR3nt: TGTGCCAGCAGCCAATGGGACCTATACGAGCAGTACTTC

v_gene: TRBV6-1
j_gene: TRBJ2-7
len: 14
d_gene: NA
abundance: few
CDR3aa: CASSEAPRPHEQYF
CDR3nt: TGTGCCAGCAGTGAAGCGCCCAGGCCCCACGAGCAGTACTTC

v_gene: TRBV20-1
j_gene: TRBJ2-7
len: 11
d_gene: NA
abundance: many
CDR3aa: CSARSGYEQYF
CDR3nt: TGCAGTGCTAGGTCGGGCTACGAGCAGTACTTC

v_gene: TRBV9
j_gene: TRBJ2-1
len: 13
d_gene: TRBD1
abundance: many
CDR3aa: CASSPRQGNEQFF
CDR3nt: TGTGCCAGCAGCCCACGACAGGGTAATGAGCAGTTCTTC

v_gene: TRBV7-6
j_gene: TRBJ2-1
len: 16
d_gene: NA
abundance: many
CDR3aa: CASSLSLGIPYNEQFF
CDR3nt: TGTGCTAGCAGCTTAAGTCTGGGAATACCCTACAATGAGCAGTTCTTC

v_gene: TRBV21-1
j_gene: TRBJ2-1
len: 16
d_gene: NA
abundance: many
CDR3aa: CASSKVNRDWPNEQFF
CDR3nt: TGTGCCAGCAGCAAAGTGAACCGGGACTGGCCCAATGAGCAGTTCTTC

v_gene: TRBV6-2/TRBV6-3
j_gene: TRBJ1-2
len: 14
d_gene: NA
abundance: many
CDR3aa: CASSSQTAENGYTF
CDR3nt: TGTGCCAGCAGTTCTCAAACGGCGGAGAATGGCTACACCTTC

v_gene: TRBV13
j_gene: TRBJ2-6
len: 15
d_gene: NA
abundance: many
CDR3aa: CASSPLGTGANVLTF
CDR3nt: TGTGCCAGCAGCCCCCTAGGGACTGGGGCCAACGTCCTGACTTTC

v_gene: TRBV4-3
j_gene: TRBJ1-6
len: 17
d_gene: NA
abundance: many
CDR3aa: CASSLKTGDGYNSPLHF
CDR3nt: TGCGCCAGCAGCCTTAAAACGGGGGACGGCTATAATTCACCCCTCCACTTT

v_gene: TRBV3-1
j_gene: TRBJ2-3
len: 16
d_gene: NA
abundance: few
CDR3aa: CASSQSGSSRTDTQYF
CDR3nt: TGTGCCAGCAGCCAATCTGGATCAAGTCGCACAGATACGCAGTATTTT

v_gene: TRBV3-1
j_gene: TRBJ1-1
len: 13
d_gene: NA
abundance: many
CDR3aa: CASSQVGNTEAFF
CDR3nt: TGTGCCAGCAGCCAAGTGGGGAACACTGAAGCTTTCTTT

v_gene: TRBV9
j_gene: TRBJ2-7
len: 8
d_gene: NA
abundance: few
CDR3aa: CASRRADF
CDR3nt: TGTGCCAGCAGACGAGCCGACTTC

v_gene: TRBV20-1
j_gene: TRBJ2-1
len: 14
d_gene: TRBD2
abundance: many
CDR3aa: CSASGGASLNEQFF
CDR3nt: TGCAGTGCTAGCGGGGGGGCCTCTTTAAATGAGCAGTTCTTC

v_gene: TRBV7-9
j_gene: TRBJ2-1
len: 13
d_gene: NA
abundance: many
CDR3aa: CASSLVGNNEQFF
CDR3nt: TGTGCCAGCAGCTTAGTGGGCAACAATGAGCAGTTCTTC

v_gene: TRBV5-1
j_gene: TRBJ2-7
len: 16
d_gene: TRBD1
abundance: many
CDR3aa: CASSPSSDRAYYEQYF
CDR3nt: TGCGCCAGCAGCCCGTCTTCGGACAGGGCTTACTACGAGCAGTACTTC

v_gene: TRBV12-3/TRBV12-4
j_gene: TRBJ2-3
len: 14
d_gene: NA
abundance: many
CDR3aa: CASSLEANPDTQYF
CDR3nt: TGTGCCAGCAGTTTAGAGGCGAATCCGGATACGCAGTATTTT

v_gene: TRBV10-3
j_gene: TRBJ1-5
len: 13
d_gene: NA
abundance: NA
CDR3aa: CAISDRKAQPQHF
CDR3nt: TGTGCCATCAGTGACAGAAAAGCTCAGCCCCAGCATTTT

v_gene: TRBV28
j_gene: TRBJ1-4
len: 20
d_gene: NA
abundance: NA
CDR3aa: CASSLGGFGSEGVTNEKLFF
CDR3nt: TGTGCCAGCAGTTTAGGGGGATTCGGCTCAGAGGGCGTAACTAATGAAAAACTGTTTTTT

v_gene: TRBV12-3/TRBV12-4
j_gene: TRBJ1-1
len: 13
d_gene: NA
abundance: many
CDR3aa: CASRFGSWTEAFF
CDR3nt: TGTGCCAGCAGGTTCGGATCGTGGACTGAAGCTTTCTTT